This entry lists 30 T cell receptor beta chains sequenced from one sample in a study of identical twins. TCRdb passed the 5' RACE reads through MiXCR, listing each CDR3 protein once. The sample carries 500,000 or so distinct CDR3 sequences, roughly 21% recorded once. The same data also went into a second study, on T cells expressing NK-cell markers.

The specimen was CD4+ T cells sorted from blood. These receptors all stem from a woman younger than 35 in good health.

J is TRBJ1-1 and V is TRBV25-1, with a tentative D call TRBD1 (6 bases). This CDR3 has 18 amino acids. Between the trimmed V and J ends, which lost 3 bases and 4 bases, there was a span of 24 bases. Germline-derived CDR1 and CDR2 are MGHDK and SYGVNS. Here the CDR3 DNA reads TGTGCCAGCAGTGATGACCGACAGGAGAGGGGGGCGGCCACTGAAGCTTTCTTT. It specifies CASSDDRQERGAATEAFF.

The V gene is TRBV18, the J gene TRBJ2-1, with 8 bases identical to TRBD2. This CDR3 comprises 16 residues. Germline loops: CDR1 KGHSH, CDR2 LQKENI. V lost 3 bases to trimming and J lost 4 bases; unmatched junction nucleotides: 8. CDR3 amino acids: CASSPGSGGLYNEQFF. For the CDR3, the DNA is TGTGCCAGCTCACCCGGGTCGGGAGGGCTATACAATGAGCAGTTCTTC.

This clonotype was recorded a few times. DNA of the CDR3: TGTGCCAGCAGGGCCTTCTTAAGCAATGAAAAACTGTTTTTT. This sequence encodes CASRAFLSNEKLFF. The chain links TRBV12-3 or TRBV12-4 to TRBJ1-4; D gene uncertain. The CDR3 runs 14 residues. V lost 6 bases and J 5 bases, leaving 13 bases between the germline ends.

The chain has TRBV19 and TRBJ1-2, with TRBD1 identical over 7 bases. Germline assignment: CDR1 LNHDA and CDR2 SQIVND (reference sequence). The CDR3 runs to 14 residues. Germline trimming cut 6 bases from V and 4 bases from J; bases unmatched to any gene: 8. The CDR3 region has the DNA TGTGCCAGTAGGCGACAGGGTGAAGTCTATGGCTACACCTTC. Amino acids: CASRRQGEVYGYTF.

CDR3 residues: CSARAGIAGAQETQYF. CDR3 coding DNA: TGCAGTGCTAGAGCGGGGATAGCGGGGGCCCAAGAGACCCAGTACTTC. This chain uses TRBV20-1 with TRBJ2-5, with TRBD2 identical over 9 bases. This CDR3 contains 16 residues. Trimming at V came to 1 base and at J to 1 base, leaving 7 bases not matched to a gene. In germline, CDR1 is DFQATT, CDR2 SNEGSKA (reference sequence).

This clonotype was seen only a few times. This chain uses TRBV20-1 with TRBJ2-2; unclear D gene. V lost 4 bases, J lost 8 bases, and 14 bases lay in between. The CDR3 totals 13 residues. Germline V gene sequence: CDR1 DFQATT, CDR2 SNEGSKA (reference sequence). CDR3 loop: CSAKEIPRGELFF. The CDR3 nucleotides read TGCAGTGCTAAGGAGATCCCCCGAGGGGAGCTGTTTTTT.

The chain uses TRBV27 and TRBJ2-2; 8 positions agree with TRBD2. CDR3 length: 15 amino acids. The trim removed 7 bases at V and 4 bases at J, leaving 8 bases unmatched. Per the germline V gene, CDR1 is MNHEY and CDR2 is SMNVEV (reference sequence). CDR3 region: CASKPGLDFTGELFF. The DNA for the CDR3 is TGTGCCAGCAAGCCGGGACTAGATTTCACCGGGGAGCTGTTTTTT.

The CDR3 DNA reads as TGTGCCAGCAGTTTAATGCAGGGGGTAGCCAAAAACATTCAGTACTTC. Amino acids: CASSLMQGVAKNIQYF. This chain links TRBV27 with TRBJ2-4; 7 bases fit TRBD1. The length of the CDR3 is 16 residues. Losses at the gene ends were 2 bases for V and 0 bases for J; bases not matched to a gene: 4. Germline V gene lookup returns CDR1 MNHEY and CDR2 SMNVEV (reference sequence).

This clonotype has only a few counts. CDR3 bases: TGTGCCAGCAGCTGGGACAGGGCCGGCGGCTACACCTTC. This codes for CASSWDRAGGYTF. This sequence joins TRBV11-2 and TRBJ1-2; 9 bases align to TRBD1. V lost 4 bases and J lost 8; bases outside the gene matches: 5. The CDR3 length is 13 residues. Germline V gene sequence: CDR1 SGHAT, CDR2 FQNNGV.

The genes are TRBV20-1 and TRBJ1-4, with D perhaps TRBD1 (5 bases). The CDR3 is 13 amino acids. V was pared by 5 bases and J by 10 bases, with 17 bases between. CDR1 and CDR2 from the germline V gene are DFQATT and SNEGSKA (reference sequence). CDR3 nucleotide sequence: TGCAGTGCTGAAGGGAGTAATAGGGGAAAACTGTTTTTT. This codes for CSAEGSNRGKLFF.

This clonotype appeared a few times. This chain joins TRBV7-3 and TRBJ2-1; tentatively, D is TRBD2 (6 bases). The germline V and J ends were trimmed by 5 bases and 1 base, with 12 bases remaining between them. The CDR3 is 15 amino acids. Germline V gene data show CDR1 as SGHTA and CDR2 as FQGTGA. The DNA of the CDR3 is TGTGCCAGCAGCCGCGGGACTGCGTCCTACAATGAGCAGTTCTTC. Translation gives CASSRGTASYNEQFF.

This clonotype has only a few counts. This rearrangement joins TRBV6-5 to TRBJ1-1; D remains unclear. This CDR3 spans 15 amino acids. V was clipped by 2 bases and J by 8 bases, with 18 bases between them. In germline, CDR1 is MNHEY, CDR2 SVGAGI. For the CDR3, the DNA is TGTGCCAGCAGTTACGGAGCCCTTGCCGCCAACGAAGCTTTCTTT. Translating it yields CASSYGALAANEAFF.

This clonotype was observed many times. The V and J genes are TRBV20-1 and TRBJ2-3; 10 positions match TRBD2. The V gene end was trimmed by 6 bases and the J gene end by 0 bases; junction bases not matched to a gene: 3. Germline-derived CDR1 and CDR2 are DFQATT and SNEGSKA (reference sequence). The CDR3 contains 14 residues. CDR3 sequence reads: CSAQLAGSTDTQYF. The CDR3 DNA sequence: TGCAGTGCGCAACTAGCGGGGAGCACAGATACGCAGTATTTT.

The chain couples TRBV9 to TRBJ2-5; 9 bases match TRBD2. The CDR3 length is 16 residues. The germline V gene encodes CDR1 SGDLS and CDR2 YYNGEE. Germline trimming cut 1 base from V and 4 bases from J; bases unmatched to any gene: 8. CDR3 amino acids: CASSVSGTSPSETQYF. CDR3 sequence (DNA): TGTGCCAGCAGCGTATCCGGGACTAGCCCCTCAGAGACCCAGTACTTC.

Only a few counts were recorded for this clonotype. The genes are TRBV5-8 and TRBJ2-1, with 9 bases matching TRBD2. This CDR3 has 16 residues. In germline, CDR1 is SGHTS, CDR2 YDEGEE. Trimming removed 4 bases from V and 7 bases from J; junction bases left unmatched: 12. The CDR3 DNA reads as TGTGCCAGCAGCCCCCGTTTAGCGGGAGAGAGAAATGAGCAGTTCTTC. This sequence encodes CASSPRLAGERNEQFF.

V and J are TRBV6-5 and TRBJ2-2; 8 nucleotides line up with TRBD2. V gave up 0 bases and J gave up 4 bases; unmatched junction bases: 4. Germline V CDR1 and CDR2: MNHEY, SVGAGI. This CDR3 is built from 16 residues. For the CDR3, the DNA is TGTGCCAGCAGTTACTCTTCCGGGGGGGGCACCGGGGAGCTGTTTTTT. This translates into CASSYSSGGGTGELFF.

The V and J genes are TRBV7-8 and TRBJ1-6; D is ambiguous. The CDR3 length is 18 residues. The V end was cut by 2 bases, the J end by 0 bases, with 14 bases between. CDR1 and CDR2 from the germline V gene are SGHVS and FQNEAQ. The CDR3 spells CASSLFGRRSSYNSPLHF. CDR3 bases: TGTGCCAGCAGCTTATTCGGACGTCGGAGCTCCTATAATTCACCCCTCCACTTT.

This clonotype was observed a single time. The chain links TRBV6-4 to TRBJ2-7; weak D call: TRBD1 (5 bases). Between the trimmed V and J ends, which lost 4 bases and 6 bases, there was a span of 16 bases. The length of the CDR3 is 14 residues. The germline gives CDR1 MRHNA, CDR2 SNTAGT. CDR3 protein: CASSVETGAAEQYF. As DNA, the CDR3 is TGTGCCAGCAGTGTTGAGACTGGGGCCGCCGAGCAGTACTTC.

The chain couples TRBV15 to TRBJ2-4, with a possible D match to TRBD2 (6 bases). In germline, CDR1 is LNHNV, CDR2 YYDKDF (reference sequence). With 5 bases removed from V and 3 bases from J, the gap between germline ends came to 17 bases. The CDR3 contains 16 residues. The CDR3 here is CATSGYKAGLKNIQYF. In DNA, the CDR3 is TGTGCCACCAGCGGGTACAAGGCGGGGCTCAAAAACATTCAGTACTTC.

J is TRBJ2-1 and V is TRBV7-2; D unresolved. Germline CDR1 and CDR2: SGHTA and FQGNSA. The CDR3 runs to 13 residues. V lost 2 bases to trimming and J lost 5 bases, with 7 bases between them. This CDR3 is CASSLWENNEQFF. The CDR3 DNA sequence: TGTGCCAGCAGCTTATGGGAAAACAATGAGCAGTTCTTC.

The J gene is TRBJ2-3, the V gene TRBV6-1; D possibly uses TRBD1 or TRBD2 (5 bases each). CDR3 size: 16 residues. Germline V lookup: CDR1 MNHNS, CDR2 SASEGT. Trimming took off 6 bases at V and 8 bases at J, with 24 bases between the two ends. The DNA of the CDR3 is TGTGCCAGCAGACCGGGACGCCCCACGGCTAGGGGTACGCAGTATTTT. This translates into CASRPGRPTARGTQYF.

This chain joins TRBV12-5 and TRBJ2-6; D remains ambiguous. V was cut by 0 bases and J by 0 bases, with 6 bases left in between. Germline V gene data show CDR1 as LGHNT and CDR2 as FRNRAP. There are 16 residues in the CDR3. The CDR3 is CASGLVRASGANVLTF. The CDR3 DNA is TGTGCTAGTGGTTTGGTACGCGCCTCTGGGGCCAACGTCCTGACTTTC.

The rearrangement joins TRBV20-1 to TRBJ2-7, with TRBD1 matching over 8 bases. V was pared by 5 bases and J by 7 bases, with 16 bases of the junction left unmatched. This CDR3 contains 15 residues. CDR1 and CDR2 from the germline V gene are DFQATT and SNEGSKA (reference sequence). CDR3 loop: CSAHKTGQAEGEQYF. In nucleotides, the CDR3 is TGCAGTGCTCACAAAACGGGACAGGCCGAGGGTGAGCAGTACTTC.

This clonotype was detected a few times. This chain joins TRBV20-1 and TRBJ2-5, with D unresolved. The CDR3 totals 12 residues. The germline V gene has CDR1 DFQATT and CDR2 SNEGSKA (reference sequence). V lost 4 bases and J 3 bases, leaving 9 bases between the germline ends. The CDR3 coding sequence is TGCAGTGCTATGAGACCAGAAGAGACCCAGTACTTC. Translated, it gives CSAMRPEETQYF.

This chain joins TRBV29-1 and TRBJ2-1; D is perhaps TRBD1 or TRBD2 (5 bases each). From germline, CDR1 is SQVTM and CDR2 ANQGSEA. Trimming took off 1 base at V and 5 bases at J, with 12 bases between the two ends. The CDR3 has 14 residues. The CDR3, as DNA: TGCAGCGTTGAAGTCCCTAGCAGGGACAATGAGCAGTTCTTC. Amino acid sequence: CSVEVPSRDNEQFF.

This chain's CDR3 is CASSFQVPNTEAFF. CDR3 nucleotide sequence: TGTGCCAGCAGCTTTCAGGTCCCGAACACTGAAGCTTTCTTT. V is TRBV7-9 and J is TRBJ1-1; D remains unclear. V was pared by 3 bases and J by 1 base, with 9 bases between. Germline V gene sequence: CDR1 SEHNR, CDR2 FQNEAQ (reference sequence). The length of the CDR3 is 14 residues.

In its sample, this clonotype was seen a few times. This sequence joins TRBV20-1 and TRBJ2-5; TRBD2 matches at 9 bases. The CDR3 spans 16 residues. Germline CDR1 reads DFQATT; CDR2 reads SNEGSKA (reference sequence). V shed 0 bases and J 4 bases; nucleotides not matched to a gene: 9. CDR3: CSARDPLISGGETQYF. CDR3 bases: TGCAGTGCTAGAGATCCGCTGATTAGCGGGGGAGAGACCCAGTACTTC.

In its sample, this clonotype was seen many times. The chain has TRBV20-1 and TRBJ2-1; 8 nucleotides line up with TRBD2. The CDR3 length is 15 residues. V dropped 1 base and J dropped 7; count of bases not matched to a gene: 9. Germline CDR1 and CDR2: DFQATT and SNEGSKA (reference sequence). CDR3 bases: TGCAGTGCTAGAGGGGGACTAGTTCGTAGGAATGAGCAGTTCTTC. As protein: CSARGGLVRRNEQFF.

This clonotype was detected ten times or more. DNA for the CDR3: TGTGCCATCAGGGCCGGGACTGGTACCTACGAGCAGTACTTC. Its protein is CAIRAGTGTYEQYF. The V call is TRBV10-3, the J call TRBJ2-7, with a weak D call TRBD2 (6 bases). The V and J ends lost 6 bases and 2 bases respectively, with 14 bases between them. The CDR3 spans 14 residues. Germline CDR1 ENHRY, CDR2 SYGVKD.

The CDR3 sequence is CASSQVLAGHEDTQYF. The CDR3 region has the DNA TGTGCCAGCAGCCAAGTATTAGCGGGACATGAAGATACGCAGTATTTT. This sequence joins TRBV3-1 and TRBJ2-3, with 8 bases aligning to TRBD2. The CDR3 is made up of 16 amino acids. Germline V lookup: CDR1 LGHDT, CDR2 YNNKEL (reference sequence). V gave up 1 base and J gave up 5 bases; unmatched junction bases: 8.